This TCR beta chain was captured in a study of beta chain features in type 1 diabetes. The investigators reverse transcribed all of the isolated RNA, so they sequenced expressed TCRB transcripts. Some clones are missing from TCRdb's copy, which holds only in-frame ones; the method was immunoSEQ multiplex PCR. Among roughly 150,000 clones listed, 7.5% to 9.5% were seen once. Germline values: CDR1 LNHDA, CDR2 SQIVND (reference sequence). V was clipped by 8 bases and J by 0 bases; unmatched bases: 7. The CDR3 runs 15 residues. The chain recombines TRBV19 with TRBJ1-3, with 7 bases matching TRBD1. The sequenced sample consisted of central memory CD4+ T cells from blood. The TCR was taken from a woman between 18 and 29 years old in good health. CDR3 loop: CASWDSRVSGNTIYF. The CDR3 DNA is TGTGCCAGTTGGGACAGCAGGGTCTCTGGAAACACCATATATTTT.